This T cell receptor (beta chain) was observed in a study of memory CD4+ T cells and cytomegalovirus serostatus. Single viable CD3+CD4+CD8-CD45RO+ cells were sorted as the memory CD4+ T cells. The assay was immunoSEQ multiplex PCR, and TCRdb's table has in-frame clones only and misses some. This sample has under 35,000 clones, with around 76% found just once. The CDR3 runs 16 residues. Germline V gene sequence: CDR1 SGHRS, CDR2 YFSETQ. V gave up 3 bases and J gave up 3 bases; unmatched junction bases: 11. The chain carries TRBV5-1 and TRBJ2-7; TRBD1 matches at 8 bases. Sequenced material: memory CD4+ T cells from blood. This receptor was identified in an adult in good health and CMV-seronegative. The DNA of the CDR3 is TGCGCCAGCAGCTCCACGCAACCGGGACAGGACTACGAGCAGTACTTC. Translation gives CASSSTQPGQDYEQYF.